These 6 T cell receptor beta chains came from one sample sequenced in a study of control samples from healthy donors and cancer patients. Assay used: immunoSEQ multiplex PCR; TCRdb lists only in-frame clones, some missing. Seen here are 350,000 to 450,000 clones, approximately 92% observed once, and the top ten hold approximately 6.3%. Input material: PBMCs. Receptors were obtained from a man aged 35 to 55 with head and neck cancer.

V usage is TRBV29-1 and J usage is TRBJ1-3, with 8 bases identical to TRBD1. The germline gives CDR1 SQVTM, CDR2 ANQGSEA. J was trimmed by 1 base and V by 4 bases; bases with no gene match: 0. The CDR3 is 13 residues long. CDR3 protein: CSVGTGSGNTIYF. The CDR3 region has the DNA TGCAGCGTTGGGACAGGGTCTGGAAACACCATATATTTT. Full variable domain (outside the CDR3, taken from reference TRBV29-1 and TRBJ1-3): SAVISQKPSRDICQRGTSLTIQCQVDSQVTMMFWYRQQPGQSLTLIATANQGSEATYESGFVIDKFPISRPNLTFSTLTVSNMSPEDSSIYLCSVGTGSGNTIYFGEGSWLTVV.

The chain is built from TRBV24-1 and TRBJ2-1; 7 bases are a match to TRBD1. The ends lost 5 bases at V and 0 bases at J; junction bases unmatched: 3. Germline CDR1 is KGHDR and CDR2 is SFDVKD. CDR3 length equals 15 residues. The CDR3 loop reads CATSAPGGSYNEQFF. For the CDR3, the DNA is TGTGCCACCAGTGCCCCAGGGGGCTCCTACAATGAGCAGTTCTTC.

The chain employs TRBV6-5 and TRBJ2-7; TRBD1 matches 8 bases. CDR1 is MNHEY and CDR2 is SVGAGI in the germline V gene. Germline trimming cut 4 bases from V and 1 base from J; bases unmatched to any gene: 9. CDR3 size: 16 residues. CDR3 sequence (DNA): TGTGCCAGCAGTTCCCCGCCACGACAGGGGTCCTACGAGCAGTACTTC. Amino acids: CASSSPPRQGSYEQYF.

This chain uses TRBV3-1 (or the pseudogene TRBV3-2) with TRBJ2-7, with a possible D match to TRBD1 (6 bases). Germline loops: CDR1 LGHDT, CDR2 YNNKEL (reference sequence). The CDR3 spans 14 residues. V lost 4 bases to trimming and J lost 3 bases, with 13 bases between them. The CDR3 bases are TGTGCCAGCAGCCGCTCGTGGGGGCTCTACGAGCAGTACTTC. This sequence encodes CASSRSWGLYEQYF.

This chain connects TRBV5-1 to TRBJ1-4; no definite D call. Per the germline V gene, CDR1 is SGHRS and CDR2 is YFSETQ. Trimming removed 5 bases at V and 1 base at J, with 12 bases between. This CDR3 region has 15 residues. In DNA, the CDR3 is TGCGCCAGCAGGCAGACGGCTCAAACTAATGAAAAACTGTTTTTT. Its translation: CASRQTAQTNEKLFF.

CDR3 region: CASSLERGPGTGELFF. The CDR3 DNA is TGTGCCAGCTCCCTTGAGCGGGGTCCCGGGACCGGGGAGCTGTTTTTT. The genes are TRBV18 and TRBJ2-2, with 7 bases that match TRBD2. Trimming took 6 bases from V and 5 from J; bases not matched to a gene: 12. The CDR3 sequence is 16 residues long. Germline V gene data show CDR1 as KGHSH and CDR2 as LQKENI. Filled out from reference TRBV18 and TRBJ2-2, the complete variable domain reads NAGVMQNPRHLVRRRGQEARLRCSPMKGHSHVYWYRQLPEEGLKFMVYLQKENIIDESGMPKERFSAEFPKEGPSILRIQQVVRGDSAAYFCASSLERGPGTGELFFGEGSRLTVL.